The rows below give T cell receptor beta chains drawn from one sample of a study of beta chain features in type 1 diabetes. Sequencing was performed with immunoSEQ multiplex PCR; in TCRdb, only in-frame clones are kept and a portion is missing. The sample carries around 500,000 clones, over 25% recorded once. Source material: naive CD4+ T cells from blood. These receptors all stem from a man younger than 35 in good health. Both conserved end residues are part of each CDR3. D genes are given only for firm matches. Not every row has a clone size; where given, it reads once, few, many or a size class.

D: TRBD1
V: TRBV5-4
length: 16
J: TRBJ2-3
size: NA
DNA: TGTGCCAGCAGCTCAAAGGACAGGGGTCACACAGATACGCAGTATTTT
CDR3: CASSSKDRGHTDTQYF

D: NA
V: TRBV19
length: 14
J: TRBJ1-5
size: NA
DNA: TGTGCCAGTAGTATCTTACAGGGTAGGCAGCCCCAGCATTTT
CDR3: CASSILQGRQPQHF

D: NA
V: TRBV5-4
length: 14
J: TRBJ2-2
size: few
DNA: TGTGCCAGCAGCCAGGTGCCGAACACCGGGGAGCTGTTTTTT
CDR3: CASSQVPNTGELFF

D: NA
V: TRBV19
length: 14
J: TRBJ2-7
size: NA
DNA: TGTGCCAGTAGTATAGGAGCAAGCTCCTACGAGCAGTACTTC
CDR3: CASSIGASSYEQYF

D: TRBD1
V: TRBV4-3
length: 16
J: TRBJ2-1
size: NA
DNA: TGCGCCAGCAGCCAGCCCGGGACAGGCAACTACAATGAGCAGTTCTTC
CDR3: CASSQPGTGNYNEQFF

D: TRBD1
V: TRBV9
length: 15
J: TRBJ2-7
size: NA
DNA: TGTGCCAGCAGCCTCGGGGACAGGGGGGTGTACGAGCAGTACTTC
CDR3: CASSLGDRGVYEQYF

D: NA
V: TRBV2
length: 13
J: TRBJ2-5
size: NA
DNA: TGTGCCAGCAGGGCAGGGGGGCAAGAGACCCAGTACTTC
CDR3: CASRAGGQETQYF

D: NA
V: TRBV7-3
length: 16
J: TRBJ2-3
size: NA
DNA: TGTGCCAGCAGCTTAATGCCGGGACTTTTCACAGATACGCAGTATTTT
CDR3: CASSLMPGLFTDTQYF

D: TRBD2
V: TRBV4-1
length: 12
J: TRBJ2-1
size: NA
DNA: TGCGCCAGCAGCAAGGCGGCGGGAGTCCAGTTCTTC
CDR3: CASSKAAGVQFF

D: TRBD1
V: TRBV28
length: 13
J: TRBJ2-5
size: few
DNA: TGTGCCAGCCGCCTAGGGGGCGGAGAGACCCAGTACTTC
CDR3: CASRLGGGETQYF

D: NA
V: TRBV7-2
length: 14
J: TRBJ2-7
size: NA
DNA: TGTGCCAGCAGCTTTCAGGGGACCAACTACGAGCAGTACTTC
CDR3: CASSFQGTNYEQYF

D: TRBD1
V: TRBV7-9
length: 18
J: TRBJ1-2
size: NA
DNA: TGTGCCAGCAGCGAACTTGGGACAGGGACCACTCGAAGCTATGGCTACACCTTC
CDR3: CASSELGTGTTRSYGYTF

D: NA
V: TRBV19
length: 14
J: TRBJ1-2
size: NA
DNA: TGTGCCAGTAGTCCGGACAGATGGAACTATGGCTACACCTTC
CDR3: CASSPDRWNYGYTF

D: NA
V: TRBV4-1
length: 14
J: TRBJ1-2
size: NA
DNA: TGCGCCAGCAGCCAAGAGGAGGGGCGCTATGGCTACACCTTC
CDR3: CASSQEEGRYGYTF

D: TRBD1
V: TRBV7-2
length: 16
J: TRBJ2-7
size: NA
DNA: TGTGCCAGCAGCTCCGACAGGACAGGGCAAGCCTACGAGCAGTACTTC
CDR3: CASSSDRTGQAYEQYF

D: NA
V: TRBV14
length: 15
J: TRBJ2-5
size: NA
DNA: TGTGCCAGCAGCCATCAGGGGTTGTACCAAGAGACCCAGTACTTC
CDR3: CASSHQGLYQETQYF